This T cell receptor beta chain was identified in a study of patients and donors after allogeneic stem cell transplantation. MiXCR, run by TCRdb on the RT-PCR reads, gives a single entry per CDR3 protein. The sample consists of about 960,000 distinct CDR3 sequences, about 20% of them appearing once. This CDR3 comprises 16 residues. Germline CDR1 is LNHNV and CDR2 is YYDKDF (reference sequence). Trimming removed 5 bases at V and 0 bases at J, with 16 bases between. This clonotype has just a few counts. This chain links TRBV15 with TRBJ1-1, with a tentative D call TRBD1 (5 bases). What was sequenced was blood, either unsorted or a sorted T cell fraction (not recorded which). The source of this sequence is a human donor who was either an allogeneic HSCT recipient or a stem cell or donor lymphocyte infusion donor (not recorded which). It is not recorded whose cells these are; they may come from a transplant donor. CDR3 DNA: TGTGCCACCAGCCGAAGAGGTACGGGGCTGAACACTGAAGCTTTCTTT. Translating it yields CATSRRGTGLNTEAFF.